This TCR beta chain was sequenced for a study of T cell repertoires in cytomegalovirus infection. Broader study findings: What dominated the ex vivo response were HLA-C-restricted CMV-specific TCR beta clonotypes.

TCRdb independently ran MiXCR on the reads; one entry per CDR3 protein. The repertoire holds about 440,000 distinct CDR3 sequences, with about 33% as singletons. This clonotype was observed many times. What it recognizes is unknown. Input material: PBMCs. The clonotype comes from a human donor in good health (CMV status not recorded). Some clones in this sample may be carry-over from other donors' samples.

The CDR3 loop is CASTISPGQGARMLNSPLHF. CDR3 DNA sequence: TGTGCCAGCACTATCTCTCCGGGACAGGGGGCGAGAATGCTTAATTCACCCCTCCACTTT. The chain is built from TRBV7-2 and TRBJ1-6; 12 bases are shared with TRBD1. CDR3 length: 20 residues. In germline, CDR1 is SGHTA, CDR2 FQGNSA. J was trimmed by 6 bases and V by 7 bases; bases with no gene match: 19.